The 19 T cell receptor beta chains below were found in one sample sequenced in a study of blood T cells in healthy people across ages. Using a J-beta primer mix together with a sample-barcoded 5' primer, a second PCR was run for 7 to 11 cycles. TCRdb fed the 5' RACE reads into MiXCR, producing one record per CDR3 protein. This table has some 550,000 distinct CDR3 sequences, around 50% appearing once. Sequenced sample: blood. The source is a man at least 80 years old in good health.

The CDR3, as DNA: TGTGCCAGCAGTCTACAAGACTTGGGTTCACCCCTCCACTTT. Residues: CASSLQDLGSPLHF. The rearrangement joins TRBV2 to TRBJ1-6; D uncertain. The V end was cut by 5 bases, the J end by 9 bases, with 14 bases between. CDR3 length equals 14 residues. Germline V gene data show CDR1 as SNHLY and CDR2 as FYNNEI.

The rearrangement links TRBV25-1 to TRBJ2-7; 7 nucleotides align to TRBD1. The CDR3 spans 14 residues. With V trimmed by 5 bases and J by 2 bases, 6 bases remained unmatched. CDR1 is MGHDK, CDR2 SYGVNS, per germline. The CDR3 reads CASSPQGTPYEQYF. In DNA form, the CDR3 reads TGTGCCAGCAGTCCACAGGGGACCCCCTACGAGCAGTACTTC.

This clonotype was seen at least ten times. V is TRBV29-1 and J is TRBJ2-1, with 13 bases matching TRBD2. CDR1 SQVTM and CDR2 ANQGSEA come from the germline V gene. The CDR3 has 13 residues. Trimming took 4 bases from V and 8 from J; bases not matched to a gene: 2. The CDR3 reads CSVGTSGSHEQFF. The CDR3 region has the DNA TGCAGCGTTGGGACTAGCGGGAGTCATGAGCAGTTCTTC.

V is TRBV10-3 and J is TRBJ1-1; D may be TRBD1 (6 bases). The germline CDR1 and CDR2 sequences are ENHRY and SYGVKD. The CDR3 loop spans 18 amino acids. V shed 0 bases and J shed 0 bases, with 17 bases lying between them. CDR3 bases: TGTGCCATCAGTGAGTCACTCCTTGGGACATCCATGAACACTGAAGCTTTCTTT. Translating it yields CAISESLLGTSMNTEAFF.

This clonotype was recorded only once. This chain joins TRBV20-1 and TRBJ1-4, with unresolved D. Germline V gene data show CDR1 as DFQATT and CDR2 as SNEGSKA (reference sequence). Trimming cost V 6 bases and J 0 bases, with 11 bases left between them. The CDR3 runs 14 residues. CDR3 sequence: CSAHPLATNEKLFF. For the CDR3, the DNA is TGCAGTGCCCATCCGCTTGCAACTAATGAAAAACTGTTTTTT.

The chain carries TRBV25-1 and TRBJ2-1; D may be TRBD2 (6 bases). This CDR3 is 13 amino acids long. Trimming cost V 2 bases and J 13 bases, with 15 bases left between them. Germline V lookup: CDR1 MGHDK, CDR2 SYGVNS. The CDR3 reads CASSEPGVETQFF. Written as DNA, the CDR3 is TGTGCCAGCAGTGAACCGGGGGTTGAGACCCAGTTCTTC.

V is TRBV9 and J is TRBJ2-1; D is unresolved. Trimming removed 1 base at V and 6 bases at J, with 5 bases between. Germline CDR1 SGDLS, CDR2 YYNGEE. The CDR3 is made up of 12 amino acids. CDR3 protein: CASSVPANEQFF. The CDR3 region has the DNA TGTGCCAGCAGCGTACCAGCCAATGAGCAGTTCTTC.

V is TRBV29-1 and J is TRBJ2-1; no clear D. With 3 bases removed from V and 6 bases from J, the gap between germline ends came to 12 bases. This CDR3 comprises 13 residues. CDR1 is SQVTM, CDR2 ANQGSEA, per germline. The CDR3 loop reads CSVDDNHGNEQFF. As DNA, the CDR3 is TGCAGCGTTGACGATAATCACGGCAATGAGCAGTTCTTC.

The V call is TRBV10-3, the J call TRBJ2-1; D remains unclear. V was cut by 2 bases and J by 7 bases, with 9 bases left in between. The V gene's germline CDR1 is ENHRY and CDR2 SYGVKD. This CDR3 has 13 residues. The CDR3 sequence is CAISETDGNEQFF. DNA for the CDR3: TGTGCCATCAGTGAGACCGACGGGAATGAGCAGTTCTTC.

This clonotype occurred many times. The chain employs TRBV6-5 and TRBJ2-3, with 8 bases identical to TRBD2. The germline V gene has CDR1 MNHEY and CDR2 SVGAGI. After removal of 0 bases from V and 6 bases from J, the junction contained 5 bases not matched to a gene. The CDR3 is 15 residues long. The CDR3 protein is CASSYSYGRVDTQYF. CDR3 DNA sequence: TGTGCCAGCAGTTACTCATACGGGAGGGTGGATACGCAGTATTTT.

The chain recombines TRBV20-1 with TRBJ2-1; D ambiguous. CDR1 DFQATT and CDR2 SNEGSKA come from the germline V gene (reference sequence). The CDR3 loop spans 12 amino acids. V lost 6 bases and J 6 bases, leaving 12 bases between the germline ends. The CDR3 loop reads CSARTPLNEQFF. The CDR3 DNA reads TGCAGTGCAAGGACCCCTCTCAATGAGCAGTTCTTC.

This clonotype was observed a few times. This chain joins TRBV9 and TRBJ2-7; D call uncertain. The germline gives CDR1 SGDLS, CDR2 YYNGEE. The length of the CDR3 is 13 residues. Between the trimmed V and J ends, which lost 0 bases and 4 bases, there was a span of 8 bases. CDR3 loop: CASSVDPGYEQYF. The DNA of the CDR3 is TGTGCCAGCAGCGTAGATCCTGGTTACGAGCAGTACTTC. The complete variable domain, with remaining parts taken from reference TRBV9 and TRBJ2-7, reads DSGVTQTPKHLITATGQRVTLRCSPRSGDLSVYWYQQSLDQGLQFLIQYYNGEERAKGNILERFSAQQFPDLHSELNLSSLELGDSALYFCASSVDPGYEQYFGPGTRLTVT.

The sample holds one count of this clonotype. Germline is not matched at one junction end, which may reflect a read error. The gene calls are TRBV20-1 and TRBJ2-3; 9 bases are shared with TRBD2. In germline, CDR1 is DFQATT, CDR2 SNEGSKA (reference sequence). CDR3 length: 14 residues. CDR3 sequence (DNA): TGCAGTGCCAGAGGCGGGGGGGCCCCAGATACGCAGTATTTT. Translating it yields CSARGGGAPDTQYF.

This clonotype was picked up a small number of times. This chain connects TRBV11-2 to TRBJ2-5; 9 bases agree with TRBD1. V lost 6 bases, J lost 11 bases, and 25 bases stayed unmatched. Germline CDR1 reads SGHAT; CDR2 reads FQNNGV. The CDR3 is 18 residues long. CDR3: CASRHLALPGQGLRQQYF. The CDR3 DNA sequence: TGTGCCAGCAGACATCTCGCCTTACCGGGACAGGGTCTTAGGCAGCAGTACTTC. The full variable domain, completed using reference TRBV11-2 and TRBJ2-5, is EAGVAQSPRYKIIEKRQSVAFWCNPISGHATLYWYQQILGQGPKLLIQFQNNGVVDDSQLPKDRFSAERLKGVDSTLKIQPAKLEDSAVYLCASRHLALPGQGLRQQYFGPGTRLLVL.

The gene calls are TRBV9 and TRBJ2-1; TRBD2 aligns across 9 bases. Per germline, CDR1 SGDLS and CDR2 YYNGEE. CDR3 size: 15 residues. Trimming removed 4 bases from V and 5 bases from J; junction bases left unmatched: 7. The chain's CDR3 is CASSLGRGGHNEQFF. CDR3 nucleotide sequence: TGTGCCAGCAGCCTAGGGCGGGGGGGACACAATGAGCAGTTCTTC.

With regard to this clonotype: An end of the junction does not agree with germline; a read error may underlie this. The chain is built from TRBV7-3 and TRBJ2-1; tentative D call: TRBD1 (6 bases). This CDR3 is built from 13 residues. The germline gives CDR1 SGHTA, CDR2 FQGTGA. Written as DNA, the CDR3 is TGTGCCAGTAGCTCGGTAGGGGGCAATGAGCAGTTCTTC. This encodes CASSSVGGNEQFF.

This clonotype was seen a handful of times. The CDR3 protein is CASIKDRGPTEAFF. The DNA of the CDR3 is TGTGCCAGCATCAAAGACAGGGGGCCCACTGAAGCTTTCTTT. The chain joins TRBV6-2 or TRBV6-3 to TRBJ1-1; 10 bases match TRBD1. The germline gives CDR1 MNHEY, CDR2 SVGEGT. With V trimmed by 7 bases and J by 4 bases, 6 bases remained unmatched. The CDR3 is made up of 14 amino acids.

The chain recombines TRBV5-1 with TRBJ2-3, with 9 bases lining up with TRBD2. V shed 0 bases, J shed 7 bases, and the junction held 18 bases outside the gene matches. Per germline, CDR1 SGHRS and CDR2 YFSETQ. The CDR3 has 19 amino acids. CDR3 loop: CASSLDPSLQAGGRYTQYF. The CDR3 DNA follows: TGCGCCAGCAGCTTGGACCCCTCACTACAGGCGGGGGGGAGATATACGCAGTATTTT.

This clonotype has a count of ten or more. The CDR3 coding sequence is TGTGCCAGCAGCCTCGGGACAGAGCATGGCTACACCTTC. Translation gives CASSLGTEHGYTF. This chain uses TRBV6-6 with TRBJ1-2, with 7 bases lining up with TRBD1. The CDR3 has 13 residues. Trimming took 6 bases from V and 6 from J; bases not matched to a gene: 7. CDR1 and CDR2 from the germline V gene are MNHNY and SVGAGI (reference sequence).